These T cell receptor beta chains were read from a single sample in a study of CD8+ T cells in alopecia areata. The assay was immunoSEQ multiplex PCR, and TCRdb's table has in-frame clones only and misses some. The table includes approximately 65,000 clones, around 49% detected once. Sequencing used CD8+ T cells sorted from blood, obtained at week 0. All receptors derive from a human donor with alopecia areata. Each CDR3 is given with its conserved first and last residue. Each record gives: J gene, clone size, V gene, D gene, CDR3 DNA, CDR3 protein. D genes are given only for firm matches. A clone size is listed for some rows: how often the clone was seen (once, few, many), or a class if it is expanded.

TRBJ2-1 | NA | TRBV2 | TRBD2 | TGTGCCAGCAGACCTGGGACTAGCGGGACCCTCAATGAGCAGTTCTTC | CASRPGTSGTLNEQFF
TRBJ2-1 | NA | TRBV7-2 | NA | TGTGCCAGCAGCTTGAGCAGCTCGCCCTACAATGAGCAGTTCTTC | CASSLSSSPYNEQFF
TRBJ2-4 | NA | TRBV18 | NA | TGTGCCAGCTCACCGGTCAGTGCTAGTATGCCCAAAAACATTCAGTACTTC | CASSPVSASMPKNIQYF
TRBJ1-1 | NA | TRBV4-1 | NA | TGCGCCAGCAACCAGGGAACTGAAGCTTTCTTT | CASNQGTEAFF
TRBJ2-3 | few | TRBV27 | NA | TGTGCCAGCAAGGCCTACATCGCGGATACGCAGTATTTT | CASKAYIADTQYF
TRBJ2-7 | few | TRBV30 | NA | TGTGCCTGGACTAGATACCGGGACCTTAGCTCCTACGAGCAGTACTTC | CAWTRYRDLSSYEQYF
TRBJ2-7 | few | TRBV28 | NA | TGTGCCAGCAGCCCCTTCCTATCTACTCGGGAGCAGTACTTC | CASSPFLSTREQYF
TRBJ1-1 | NA | TRBV7-9 | TRBD1 | TGTGCCAGCAGCCTTTCCGGGACAGGGGGAGTAGGGGACACTGAAGCTTTCTTT | CASSLSGTGGVGDTEAFF
TRBJ2-7 | NA | TRBV25-1 | TRBD2 | TGTGCCAGCGGACTAGCCTACGAGCAGTACTTC | CASGLAYEQYF
TRBJ2-7 | NA | TRBV30 | TRBD1 | TGTGCCTGGAGTTGGACAGGGGCCTACGAGCAGTACTTC | CAWSWTGAYEQYF
TRBJ2-3 | NA | TRBV23-1 | NA | TGCGCCAGCAGTCAATCGATGTGTGAGGAATCTAGCACAGATACGCAGTATTTT | CASSQSMCEESSTDTQYF
TRBJ2-7 | few | TRBV29-1 | TRBD1 | TGCAGCGTTGAAGACGGGGACAGGGGGCCTGAGCAGTACTTC | CSVEDGDRGPEQYF
TRBJ2-7 | NA | TRBV19 | TRBD1 | TGTGCCAGTAGTATTTCCGGGACAGGCTCGAGAGAGCAGTACTTC | CASSISGTGSREQYF
TRBJ2-7 | NA | TRBV27 | TRBD2 | TGTGCCAGCAGTCACCCCAGCGGGGGCTGGGACGAGCAGTACTTC | CASSHPSGGWDEQYF